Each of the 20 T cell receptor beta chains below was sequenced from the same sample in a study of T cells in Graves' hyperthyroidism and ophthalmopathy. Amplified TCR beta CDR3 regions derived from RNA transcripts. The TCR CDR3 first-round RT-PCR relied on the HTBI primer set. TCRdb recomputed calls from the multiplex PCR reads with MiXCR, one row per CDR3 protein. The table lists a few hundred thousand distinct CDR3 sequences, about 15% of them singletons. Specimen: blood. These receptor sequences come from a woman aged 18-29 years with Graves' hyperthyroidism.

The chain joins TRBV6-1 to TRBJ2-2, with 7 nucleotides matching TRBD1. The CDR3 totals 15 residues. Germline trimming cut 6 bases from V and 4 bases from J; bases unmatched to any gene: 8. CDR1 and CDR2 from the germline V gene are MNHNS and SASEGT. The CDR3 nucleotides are TGTGCCAGCAGCCGACAGGGTCCCGGCACCGGGGAGCTGTTTTTT. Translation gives CASSRQGPGTGELFF.

The CDR3 coding sequence is TGTGCCAGCAGTAAACAGGGGGGGATCCAAGAGACCCAGTACTTC. Translation gives CASSKQGGIQETQYF. V is TRBV6-1 and J is TRBJ2-5; a weak D match, TRBD1 (8 bases). The CDR3 loop spans 15 amino acids. Deletions cut 5 bases from V and 1 base from J, with 14 bases between. Germline-derived CDR1 and CDR2 are MNHNS and SASEGT.

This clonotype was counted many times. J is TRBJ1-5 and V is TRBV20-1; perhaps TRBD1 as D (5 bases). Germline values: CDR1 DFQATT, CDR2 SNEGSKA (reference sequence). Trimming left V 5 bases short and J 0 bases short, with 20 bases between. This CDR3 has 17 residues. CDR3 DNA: TGCAGTGCTTCCGAGGGGTTCGAGACCTATAGCAATCAGCCCCAGCATTTT. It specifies CSASEGFETYSNQPQHF.

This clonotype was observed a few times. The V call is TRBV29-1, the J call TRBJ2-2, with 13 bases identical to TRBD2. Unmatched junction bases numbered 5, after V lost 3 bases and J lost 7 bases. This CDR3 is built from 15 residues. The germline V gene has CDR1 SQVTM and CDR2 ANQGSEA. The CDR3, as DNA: TGCAGCGTTGAGAGACTAGCGGGAGGAAACGGGGAGCTGTTTTTT. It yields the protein CSVERLAGGNGELFF.

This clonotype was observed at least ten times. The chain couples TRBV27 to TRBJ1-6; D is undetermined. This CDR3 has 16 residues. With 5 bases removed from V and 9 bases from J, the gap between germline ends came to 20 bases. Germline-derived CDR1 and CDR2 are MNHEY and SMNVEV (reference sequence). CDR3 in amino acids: CASSQPRTGIGSPLHF. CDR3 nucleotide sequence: TGTGCCAGCAGTCAACCCCGGACGGGCATCGGTTCACCCCTCCACTTT.

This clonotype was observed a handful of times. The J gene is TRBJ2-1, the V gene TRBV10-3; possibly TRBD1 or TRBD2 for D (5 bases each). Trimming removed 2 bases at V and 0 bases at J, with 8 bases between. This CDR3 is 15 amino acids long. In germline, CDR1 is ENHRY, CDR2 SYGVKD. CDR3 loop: CAISEGGSSYNEQFF. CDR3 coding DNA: TGTGCCATCAGTGAGGGGGGTAGCTCCTACAATGAGCAGTTCTTC.

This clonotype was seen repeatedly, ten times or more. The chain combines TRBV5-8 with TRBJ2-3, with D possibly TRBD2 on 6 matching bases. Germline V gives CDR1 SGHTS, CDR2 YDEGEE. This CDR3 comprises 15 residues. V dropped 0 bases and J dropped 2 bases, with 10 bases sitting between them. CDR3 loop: CASSLGLVSTDTQYF. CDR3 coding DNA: TGTGCCAGCAGCTTGGGACTAGTGTCCACAGATACGCAGTATTTT.

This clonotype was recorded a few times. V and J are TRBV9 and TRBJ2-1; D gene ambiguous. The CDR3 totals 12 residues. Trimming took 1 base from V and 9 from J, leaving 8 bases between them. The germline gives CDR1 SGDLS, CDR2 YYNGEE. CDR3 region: CASSVSDGEQFF. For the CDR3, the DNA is TGTGCCAGCAGCGTATCTGATGGTGAGCAGTTCTTC. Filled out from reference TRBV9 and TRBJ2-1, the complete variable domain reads DSGVTQTPKHLITATGQRVTLRCSPRSGDLSVYWYQQSLDQGLQFLIQYYNGEERAKGNILERFSAQQFPDLHSELNLSSLELGDSALYFCASSVSDGEQFFGPGTRLTVL.

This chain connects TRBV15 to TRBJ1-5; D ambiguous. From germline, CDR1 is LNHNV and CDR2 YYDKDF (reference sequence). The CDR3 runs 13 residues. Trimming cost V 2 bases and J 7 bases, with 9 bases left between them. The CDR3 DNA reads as TGTGCCACCAGCAGAAACAGAGGACAGCCCCAGCATTTT. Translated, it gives CATSRNRGQPQHF.

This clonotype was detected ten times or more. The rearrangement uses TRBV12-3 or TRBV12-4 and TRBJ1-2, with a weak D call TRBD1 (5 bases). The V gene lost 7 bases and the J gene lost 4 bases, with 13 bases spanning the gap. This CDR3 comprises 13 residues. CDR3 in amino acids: CASTPGHFYGYTF. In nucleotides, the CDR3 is TGTGCCAGCACCCCAGGACATTTCTATGGCTACACCTTC.

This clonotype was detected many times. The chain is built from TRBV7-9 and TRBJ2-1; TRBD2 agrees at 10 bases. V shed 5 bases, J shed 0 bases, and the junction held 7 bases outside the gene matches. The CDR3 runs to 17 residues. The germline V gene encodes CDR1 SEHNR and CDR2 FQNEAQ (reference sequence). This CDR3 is CASSPTSGESSYNEQFF. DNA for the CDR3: TGTGCCAGCAGCCCTACTAGCGGGGAGAGCTCCTACAATGAGCAGTTCTTC.

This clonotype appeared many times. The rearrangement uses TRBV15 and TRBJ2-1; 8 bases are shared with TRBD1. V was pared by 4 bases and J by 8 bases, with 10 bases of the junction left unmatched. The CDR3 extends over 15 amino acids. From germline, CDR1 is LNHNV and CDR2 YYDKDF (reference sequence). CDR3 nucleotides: TGTGCCACCAGCACGTTGAGGACAGGGCACTATGAGCAGTTCTTC. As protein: CATSTLRTGHYEQFF.

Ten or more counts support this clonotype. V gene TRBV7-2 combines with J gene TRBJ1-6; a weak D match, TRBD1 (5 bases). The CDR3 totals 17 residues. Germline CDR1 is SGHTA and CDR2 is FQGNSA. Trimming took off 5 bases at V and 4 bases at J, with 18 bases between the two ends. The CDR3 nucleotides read TGTGCCAGCAGCCTGAGTTTCCGGGGGGATTATAATTCACCCCTCCACTTT. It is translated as CASSLSFRGDYNSPLHF.

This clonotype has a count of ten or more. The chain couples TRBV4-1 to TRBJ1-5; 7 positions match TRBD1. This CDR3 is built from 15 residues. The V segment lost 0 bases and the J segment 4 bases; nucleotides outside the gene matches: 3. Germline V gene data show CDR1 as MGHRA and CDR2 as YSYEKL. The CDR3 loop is CASSQDDRENQPQHF. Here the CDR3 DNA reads TGCGCCAGCAGCCAAGATGACAGGGAGAATCAGCCCCAGCATTTT.

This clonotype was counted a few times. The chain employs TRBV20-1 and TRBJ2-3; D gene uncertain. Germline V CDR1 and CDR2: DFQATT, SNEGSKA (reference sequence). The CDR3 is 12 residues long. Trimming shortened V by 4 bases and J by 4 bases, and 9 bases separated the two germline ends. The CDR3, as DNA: TGCAGTGCTAATCCGTCGGCAGATACGCAGTATTTT. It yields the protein CSANPSADTQYF.

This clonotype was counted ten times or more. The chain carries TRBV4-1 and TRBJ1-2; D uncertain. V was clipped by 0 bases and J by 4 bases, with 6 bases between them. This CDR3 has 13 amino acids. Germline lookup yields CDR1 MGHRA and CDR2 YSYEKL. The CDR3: CASSQDSGYGYTF. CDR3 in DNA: TGCGCCAGCAGCCAAGATAGCGGCTATGGCTACACCTTC.

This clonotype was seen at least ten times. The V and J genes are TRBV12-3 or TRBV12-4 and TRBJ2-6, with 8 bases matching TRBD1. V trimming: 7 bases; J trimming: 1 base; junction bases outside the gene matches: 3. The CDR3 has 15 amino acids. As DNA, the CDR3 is TGTGCCAGCACCTGGACAGGGTCTGGGGCCAACGTCCTGACTTTC. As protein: CASTWTGSGANVLTF.

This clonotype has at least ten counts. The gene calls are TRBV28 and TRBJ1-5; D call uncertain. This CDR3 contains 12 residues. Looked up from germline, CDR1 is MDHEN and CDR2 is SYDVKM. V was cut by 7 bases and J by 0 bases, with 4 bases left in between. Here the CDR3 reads CASITSNQPQHF. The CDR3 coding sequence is TGTGCCAGCATAACTAGCAATCAGCCCCAGCATTTT.

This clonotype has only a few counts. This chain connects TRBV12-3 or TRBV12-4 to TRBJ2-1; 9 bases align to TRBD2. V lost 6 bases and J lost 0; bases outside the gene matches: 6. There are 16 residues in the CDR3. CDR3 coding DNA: TGTGCCAGCAGCATGCCTAGCGGGACCTCCTACAATGAGCAGTTCTTC. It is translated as CASSMPSGTSYNEQFF.

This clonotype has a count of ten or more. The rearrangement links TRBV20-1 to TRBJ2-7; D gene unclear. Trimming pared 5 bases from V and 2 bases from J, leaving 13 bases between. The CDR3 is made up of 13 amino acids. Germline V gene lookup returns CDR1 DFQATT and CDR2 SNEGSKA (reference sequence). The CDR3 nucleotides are TGCAGTGCTGGGGTAGATAAGCCCTACGAGCAGTACTTC. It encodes CSAGVDKPYEQYF.